This T cell receptor beta chain was obtained from a study of Graves' ophthalmopathy and Graves' hyperthyroidism. Study-level background: The collection of peripheral blood took place at initial diagnosis, before any treatment.

V lost 5 bases, J lost 2 bases, and 15 bases lay in between. The germline V gene has CDR1 MDHEN and CDR2 SYDVKM. The CDR3 has 15 residues. Stable hyperthyroid donors showed no ophthalmopathy during 18 months follow-up. In this cohort, patients with other autoimmune diseases, uncontrolled infections, pregnancy or lactation were excluded. The diagnosis was founded upon clinical symptoms, serum thyroxine, TRAb, thyroid ultrasound and orbital computed tomography. Amplification of TCR beta CDR3 regions used RNA transcripts. RT-PCR with HTBI primers came first, then second-round multiplex PCR. TCRdb independently ran MiXCR on the multiplex PCR reads; one entry per CDR3 protein. Of 620,000 or so distinct CDR3 sequences listed, 22% are singletons. This clonotype was recorded many times.

Sequenced: peripheral blood. The J gene is TRBJ1-1, the V gene TRBV28; no clear D. The origin of this receptor is a woman between 18 and 29 years old with stable Graves' hyperthyroidism. Some clones in this sample may be carry-over from other donors' samples. The CDR3 loop is CASSKTLPGNTEAFF. The CDR3 DNA sequence: TGTGCCAGCAGTAAGACCCTTCCAGGCAACACTGAAGCTTTCTTT.